The 10 T cell receptor beta chains presented below share a single source sample, sequenced in a study of T cell repertoires in cytomegalovirus infection. These TCRs are of unknown antigen specificity. From the reads, TCRdb called clonotypes with MiXCR, one entry per CDR3 protein. The sample contains about 310,000 distinct CDR3 sequences, roughly 25% of which appear only once. The sample here was cultured PBMCs, taken from culture after CMV antigen stimulation. The source of these receptors is a human donor in good health (CMV status not recorded). Some clones in this sample may be carry-over from other donors' samples.

This clonotype was seen more than once but under ten times. The chain links TRBV14 to TRBJ2-3; D might be TRBD2 (6 bases). The CDR3 is 17 amino acids. Per germline, CDR1 SGHDN and CDR2 FVKESK. V lost 4 bases and J lost 3, with 20 bases in between. The CDR3 coding sequence is TGTGCCAGCAGCCCCCCGCCAGGGACTCCCAGTACAGATACGCAGTATTTT. It codes for CASSPPPGTPSTDTQYF.

There are a few counts of this clonotype. V gene TRBV20-1 combines with J gene TRBJ2-7; TRBD2 might be the D (6 bases). The CDR3 is 13 amino acids. V was pared by 5 bases and J by 3 bases, with 14 bases between. Germline V gene data show CDR1 as DFQATT and CDR2 as SNEGSKA (reference sequence). The CDR3 DNA reads as TGCAGTGCTTGGGACTTGTTGAACTACGAGCAGTACTTC. This translates into CSAWDLLNYEQYF.

This clonotype was seen at least ten times. The chain employs TRBV12-3 or TRBV12-4 and TRBJ2-5; 8 bases are shared with TRBD1. After removal of 9 bases from V and 1 base from J, the junction contained 4 bases not matched to a gene. CDR3 length: 13 amino acids. The CDR3 protein is CASTQGVQETQYF. The CDR3 region has the DNA TGTGCCAGTACACAGGGGGTCCAAGAGACCCAGTACTTC.

This clonotype came up a few times. The chain carries TRBV19 and TRBJ2-5; tentatively, D is TRBD2 (6 bases). CDR1 LNHDA and CDR2 SQIVND come from the germline V gene (reference sequence). CDR3 length: 14 residues. Trimming stripped 4 bases from V and 1 base from J, with 10 bases between. As DNA, the CDR3 is TGTGCCAGTAGTAGCGGGGCAGTCCAAGAGACCCAGTACTTC. It codes for CASSSGAVQETQYF.

V gene TRBV4-1 combines with J gene TRBJ2-1; a weak D match, TRBD2 (6 bases). The ends were cut back, 1 base at V and 5 bases at J, with 12 bases in the middle. CDR1 and CDR2 from the germline V gene are MGHRA and YSYEKL. This CDR3 is 15 amino acids long. Here the CDR3 reads CASSQAGEVHNEQFF. For the CDR3, the DNA is TGCGCCAGCAGCCAAGCGGGAGAAGTCCACAATGAGCAGTTCTTC.

By share, this clonotype ranks as medium-sized (0.01 to 0.1%). This CDR3 is CASSLRGQLNPNNEQFF. For the CDR3, the DNA is TGTGCCAGCAGCCTAAGGGGACAGCTAAACCCTAACAATGAGCAGTTCTTC. The rearrangement links TRBV7-2 to TRBJ2-1; 7 positions agree with TRBD1. V lost 5 bases and J lost 5; bases outside the gene matches: 15. In germline, CDR1 is SGHTA, CDR2 FQGNSA. The CDR3 consists of 17 residues.

The chain is built from TRBV30 and TRBJ2-5; D possibly corresponds to TRBD1 (6 bases). The CDR3 totals 14 residues. Germline V CDR1 and CDR2: GTSNPN, SVGIG (reference sequence). Trimming left V 4 bases short and J 4 bases short, with 16 bases between. The CDR3 bases are TGTGCCTGGACGACTCTCCAGGGGTCAGAGACCCAGTACTTC. Translated, it gives CAWTTLQGSETQYF.

V usage is TRBV4-1 and J usage is TRBJ2-3; D unresolved. The CDR3 is made up of 15 amino acids. V was pared by 0 bases and J by 4 bases, with 11 bases between. From germline, CDR1 is MGHRA and CDR2 YSYEKL. The CDR3 region has the DNA TGCGCCAGCAGCCAAGATCGGACCAGCCCAGATACGCAGTATTTT. It codes for CASSQDRTSPDTQYF.

This clonotype turned up a few times. V gene TRBV7-2 combines with J gene TRBJ2-7, with D perhaps TRBD1 or TRBD2 (5 bases each). Germline V gives CDR1 SGHTA, CDR2 FQGNSA. CDR3 size: 15 residues. Trimming shortened V by 1 base and J by 0 bases, and 10 bases separated the two germline ends. CDR3 sequence (DNA): TGTGCCAGCAGCTTAGGATGGGACGGCTCCTACGAGCAGTACTTC. It codes for CASSLGWDGSYEQYF.

This rearrangement joins TRBV6-1 to TRBJ2-7; TRBD2 matches 10 bases. The CDR3 is 14 amino acids. Germline CDR1 MNHNS, CDR2 SASEGT. Trimming removed 6 bases from V and 4 bases from J; junction bases left unmatched: 6. This chain's CDR3 is CASRPSGRGYEQYV. The CDR3 nucleotides read TGTGCCAGCAGGCCTAGCGGGAGAGGGTACGAGCAGTACGTC.